A selection of T cell receptor beta chains follows, all from one sample in a study of early T cells in non-severe SARS-CoV-2 infection. TCRdb recomputed calls from the 5' RACE reads with MiXCR, one row per CDR3 protein. The sample has under 70,000 distinct CDR3 sequences; 5.9% are singletons. Sequenced material: whole blood, taken at baseline. The source is an adult who was a healthcare worker with PCR-confirmed SARS-CoV-2 infection or an uninfected control (not recorded which). Each CDR3 is given with its conserved first and last residue. The D gene is left open where the match is weak. Not all rows give a size; the values are once, few, many and, for expanded clones, a class.

TRBJ2-2 TRBV20-1 many 15 . CSATLGGPNTGELFF TGCAGTGCGACCCTTGGCGGGCCTAACACCGGGGAGCTGTTTTTT
TRBJ2-1 TRBV24-1 few 16 TRBD2 CATSDAGTIYPNEQFF TGTGCCACCAGTGATGCCGGGACTATCTACCCCAATGAGCAGTTCTTC
TRBJ2-1 TRBV20-1 many 15 . CSALPGRDNYNEQFF TGCAGTGCCCTCCCGGGCAGGGACAACTACAATGAGCAGTTCTTC
TRBJ2-3 TRBV2 . 13 TRBD1 CASREDRPDTQYF TGTGCCAGCAGAGAGGACAGGCCAGATACGCAGTATTTT
TRBJ2-7 TRBV28 . 13 TRBD2 CASSSPQRGEQYF TGTGCCAGCAGTTCCCCCCAGCGGGGCGAGCAGTACTTC
TRBJ1-2 TRBV4-1 many 15 . CASSQSTGINYGYTF TGCGCCAGCAGCCAGTCGACAGGCATTAACTATGGCTACACCTTC
TRBJ2-7 TRBV6-6 many 15 TRBD2 CASSYSTGTSGEQYF TGTGCCAGCAGTTATTCAACCGGGACTAGCGGCGAGCAGTACTTC
TRBJ2-3 TRBV7-3 few 13 . CASSSPKGDTQYF TGTGCCAGCAGCAGCCCGAAGGGGGATACGCAGTATTTT
TRBJ1-1 TRBV7-9 . 11 . CASSLNSEAFF TGTGCCAGCAGCTTAAACAGTGAAGCTTTCTTT
TRBJ2-6 TRBV7-6 many 14 . CASSLDSGANVLTF TGTGCCAGCAGCCTAGACTCTGGGGCCAACGTCCTGACTTTC
TRBJ1-2 TRBV27 many 18 TRBD1 CASSLRGTAFDFNYGYTF TGTGCCAGCAGTTTACGTGGGACAGCCTTCGATTTTAACTATGGCTACACCTTC
TRBJ2-2 TRBV7-2 . 18 . CVSSLDGSGTANTGELFF TGTGTCAGCAGCTTAGATGGTTCAGGGACCGCGAACACCGGGGAGCTGTTTTTT
TRBJ1-6 TRBV20-1 many 13 . CSARVGAASPLHF TGCAGTGCTAGAGTAGGGGCAGCGTCACCCCTCCACTTT
TRBJ2-5 TRBV20-1 many 13 . CSARHGRPETQYF TGCAGTGCTAGACACGGACGGCCAGAGACCCAGTACTTC
TRBJ2-1 TRBV5-1 many 14 . CASSLGHSDNEQFF TGCGCCAGCAGCTTGGGGCACAGTGACAATGAGCAGTTCTTC
TRBJ1-2 TRBV7-9 many 13 . CASSLGVNYGYTF TGTGCCAGCAGCTTAGGAGTAAACTATGGCTACACCTTC
TRBJ2-1 TRBV6-1 few 16 TRBD2 CASTPGLAEAYNEQFF TGTGCCAGCACCCCAGGACTAGCGGAGGCCTACAATGAGCAGTTCTTC
TRBJ2-7 TRBV5-1 few 16 TRBD1 CASSLDPGGVAEEQYF TGCGCCAGCAGCTTGGATCCAGGGGGCGTCGCCGAGGAGCAGTACTTC
TRBJ1-1 TRBV2 many 13 . CASTETANTEAFF TGTGCCAGCACTGAGACAGCTAACACTGAAGCTTTCTTT
TRBJ2-5 TRBV28 . 14 TRBD1 CASYSGQGEETQYF TGTGCCAGTTATAGTGGGCAGGGGGAAGAGACCCAGTACTTC
TRBJ1-4 TRBV7-6 . 16 TRBD1 CASSSQIGQGDEKLFF TGTGCCAGCAGCTCCCAAATCGGACAGGGGGATGAAAAACTGTTTTTT
TRBJ2-3 TRBV4-2 . 19 TRBD2 CASSQVLLAGGTSTDTQYF TGTGCCAGCAGCCAAGTATTACTAGCGGGAGGAACTAGCACAGATACGCAGTATTTT
TRBJ2-7 TRBV6-2/TRBV6-3 many 14 TRBD2 CASFAGTRIYEQYF TGTGCCAGCTTCGCCGGGACTAGAATTTACGAGCAGTACTTC
TRBJ2-1 TRBV19 many 17 . CASSKRGSGSSYNEQFF TGTGCCAGTAGTAAGAGGGGTAGCGGAAGCTCCTACAATGAGCAGTTCTTC
TRBJ2-2 TRBV7-6 few 17 . CASSPLAGLGNTGELFF TGTGCCAGCAGCCCATTGGCAGGGCTCGGGAACACCGGGGAGCTGTTTTTT
TRBJ2-1 TRBV28 many 17 . CASSRQGGSWDYNEQFF TGTGCCAGCAGTCGACAGGGCGGGAGTTGGGACTACAATGAGCAGTTCTTC
TRBJ1-3 TRBV7-2 many 15 . CASSPFGGSSDTIYF TGTGCCAGCAGCCCTTTCGGGGGCTCTAGTGACACCATATATTTT
TRBJ2-3 TRBV6-6 . 16 . CASSYTGGRGSDTQYF TGTGCCAGCAGTTACACCGGGGGGCGAGGGTCAGATACGCAGTATTTT
TRBJ1-2 TRBV6-6 few 13 . CASSYSSNYGYTF TGTGCCAGCAGTTACTCGTCTAACTATGGCTACACCTTC
TRBJ2-7 TRBV20-1 many 14 . CSARKLQSSYEQYF TGCAGTGCTAGAAAGCTCCAGAGCTCCTACGAGCAGTACTTC
TRBJ1-5 TRBV7-9 . 15 . CASSSSTGTNQPQHF TGTGCCAGCAGCTCAAGTACAGGGACCAATCAGCCCCAGCATTTT
TRBJ2-7 TRBV5-1 few 16 TRBD2 CASSSGLAGGPYEQYF TGCGCCAGCAGCTCGGGACTAGCGGGAGGCCCCTACGAGCAGTACTTC
TRBJ2-3 TRBV20-1 many 16 . CSANPWEAGSTDTQYF TGCAGTGCCAACCCCTGGGAGGCGGGAAGCACAGATACGCAGTATTTT
TRBJ1-2 TRBV29-1 many 13 . CSVGGQSVYGYTF TGCAGCGTTGGGGGACAATCAGTCTATGGCTACACCTTC
TRBJ1-4 TRBV20-1 many 15 . CSASNTGWRNEKLFF TGCAGTGCTAGTAATACAGGATGGAGGAATGAAAAACTGTTTTTT
TRBJ1-5 TRBV18 many 18 TRBD1 CASSPRGTGGPSNQPQHF TGTGCCAGCTCACCACGTGGGACAGGGGGACCTAGCAATCAGCCCCAGCATTTT
TRBJ1-5 TRBV6-5 many 16 . CASSSGSTGSNQPQHF TGTGCCAGCAGTTCCGGATCGACGGGTAGCAATCAGCCCCAGCATTTT
TRBJ2-5 TRBV10-2 many 14 . CASRAGEGVETQYF TGCGCCAGCAGAGCAGGGGAAGGGGTAGAGACCCAGTACTTC
TRBJ1-4 TRBV28 many 15 TRBD1 CASSRPGGEEEKLFF TGTGCCAGCAGTCGCCCAGGGGGGGAGGAGGAAAAACTGTTTTTT
TRBJ2-3 TRBV29-1 . 12 . CSVSSPADTQYF TGCAGCGTTTCTAGCCCCGCAGATACGCAGTATTTT
TRBJ1-2 TRBV3-1 few 14 . CASSPGTGPYGYTF TGTGCCAGCAGCCCAGGCACAGGGCCCTATGGCTACACCTTC
TRBJ2-2 TRBV4-3 few 15 TRBD2 CASSQALAGTGELFF TGCGCCAGCAGCCAAGCGCTAGCGGGCACCGGGGAGCTGTTTTTT
TRBJ2-1 TRBV7-9 many 14 . CASSLGTQRDEQFF TGTGCCAGCAGCTTGGGGACCCAGCGCGATGAGCAGTTCTTC
TRBJ1-2 TRBV10-2 few 13 . CASSRALDYGYTF TGCGCCAGCAGTCGGGCGCTCGACTATGGCTACACCTTC
TRBJ1-1 TRBV6-5 many 14 . CASSYSSQNTEAFF TGTGCCAGCAGTTACTCGTCGCAGAACACTGAAGCTTTCTTT
TRBJ2-7 TRBV4-2 many 15 . CASSQDARDPYEQYF TGTGCCAGCAGCCAAGATGCCCGGGATCCCTACGAGCAGTACTTC
TRBJ2-7 TRBV12-3/TRBV12-4 many 15 . CASSTGDAGSYEQYF TGTGCCAGCAGTACCGGGGACGCAGGTTCCTACGAGCAGTACTTC
TRBJ1-2 TRBV4-1 many 17 TRBD1 CASSHEPGQGGNYGYTF TGCGCCAGCAGCCATGAGCCGGGACAGGGGGGTAACTATGGCTACACCTTC
TRBJ2-1 TRBV7-8 many 14 TRBD2 CASKGTSAYNEQFF TGTGCCAGCAAGGGCACTAGCGCCTACAATGAGCAGTTCTTC
TRBJ2-7 TRBV20-1 many 14 . CSAREGPGIGEQYF TGCAGTGCTAGAGAAGGGCCGGGGATCGGCGAGCAGTACTTC
TRBJ2-1 TRBV5-1 many 15 . CASSPDRSSYNEQFF TGCGCCAGCAGCCCCGACAGGAGCTCCTACAATGAGCAGTTCTTC
TRBJ2-7 TRBV20-1 few 12 . CSAPDRTYGQYF TGCAGTGCTCCGGACCGAACCTACGGGCAGTACTTC
TRBJ2-7 TRBV19 few 13 . CASSMRAASEQYF TGTGCCAGTAGTATGCGGGCCGCCTCCGAGCAGTACTTC
TRBJ2-7 TRBV11-3 few 14 . CASSPSDGPYEQYF TGTGCCAGCAGCCCATCGGACGGACCCTACGAGCAGTACTTC
TRBJ2-3 TRBV6-2/TRBV6-3 many 13 TRBD2 CASSLGLANTQYF TGTGCCAGCAGTTTGGGACTAGCAAATACGCAGTATTTT
TRBJ2-5 TRBV20-1 . 13 . CSSRDWAQETQYF TGCAGCTCCCGGGACTGGGCCCAAGAGACCCAGTACTTC
TRBJ1-6 TRBV4-3 . 14 . CASSQGQVGSPLHF TGCGCCAGCAGCCAAGGCCAAGTTGGTTCACCCCTCCACTTT